This record covers a single T cell receptor beta chain. Its antigen is undetermined. In germline, CDR1 is SEHNR, CDR2 FQNEAQ (reference sequence). CDR3 length: 14 residues. Germline trimming cut 0 bases from V and 6 bases from J; bases unmatched to any gene: 2. The entry originates in a study of T cell repertoires in cytomegalovirus infection. TCRdb re-called the reads through MiXCR, storing one row per CDR3 protein. The sample shows 450,000 to 600,000 distinct CDR3 sequences, about 42% of them seen only once. This clonotype originated in a human donor in good health (CMV status not recorded). Some clones in this sample may be carry-over from other donors' samples. The input for sequencing was cultured PBMCs, taken from culture after CMV antigen stimulation. The V call is TRBV7-9, the J call TRBJ2-1; 7 bases line up with TRBD1. CDR3 bases: TGTGCCAGCAGCTTAGCCCACAGGGGCAATGAGCAGTTCTTC. Translating it yields CASSLAHRGNEQFF.